The text below deals with one TCR beta chain. Its cognate antigen is unknown. CD45RO negativity and positive selection for CCR7 defined naive CD8 cells, a population that excluded terminally differentiated effector memory CD45RA+ cells. This record comes from a study of shared clonotypes between healthy human individuals. The overall study: Each donor's CD8 memory used one plate, CD8 naive two, each CD4 subset three.

Study-wide results and caveats: Roughly 5% of naive CD4 clonotypes were shared across four donors.

The CDR3 contains 15 residues. Trimming at V came to 5 bases and at J to 4 bases, leaving 6 bases not matched to a gene. Germline CDR1 reads MDHEN; CDR2 reads SYDVKM. The run depth of the assay was deep. Original processing notes: Junction-only sequences without quality scores were provided by ImmunoSEQ, so filtering was different. Clones were read by immunoSEQ multiplex PCR, and TCRdb kept only the in-frame ones, dropping some. That table gives V, J and clone size, and the DNA gave D and trimming. The sample lists about 2.1 million clones, around 95% seen once, with roughly 1.7% in the top ten. Specimen: naive CD8+ T cells from PBMCs. The origin of this receptor is a young man in good health. Some clones in this sample may be carry-over from other donors' samples. This chain links TRBV28 with TRBJ1-1, with 11 bases matching TRBD1. CDR3 DNA: TGTGCCAGCAGTCAACCGGGACAGGGGGTCACTGAAGCTTTCTTT. This gives the protein CASSQPGQGVTEAFF.